The 31 T cell receptor beta chains listed next were all sequenced from one sample in a study of cytomegalovirus exposure and HLA in healthy donors. PCR involved 60 Vbeta and 13 Jbeta primers. TCRdb's table, derived via immunoSEQ multiplex PCR, lists solely in-frame clones and lacks some. The data show 200,000 to 250,000 clones, 75% seen once. Sequences were obtained from PBMCs. The receptors were gathered from a woman aged 25 to 45 in good health and CMV-seronegative.

This clone was detected once. The chain combines TRBV10-3 with TRBJ2-7; D is ambiguous. Germline CDR1 is ENHRY and CDR2 is SYGVKD. With 3 bases removed from V and 2 bases from J, the gap between germline ends came to 8 bases. CDR3 length: 13 amino acids. CDR3 in amino acids: CAISDLAPYEQYF. For the CDR3, the DNA is TGTGCCATCAGTGATTTAGCTCCCTACGAGCAGTACTTC.

V is TRBV6-6 and J is TRBJ2-1; 7 bases match TRBD2. The CDR3 is 13 amino acids. V gave up 6 bases and J gave up 5 bases; unmatched junction bases: 4. Germline V gene lookup returns CDR1 MNHNY and CDR2 SVGAGI (reference sequence). As DNA, the CDR3 is TGTGCCAGCAGCCGGGGGGAGCACAATGAGCAGTTCTTC. It yields the protein CASSRGEHNEQFF.

Remarks on this clone: This sample also contains other DNA sequences that code for the same CDR3. The J gene is TRBJ2-2, the V gene TRBV5-1; possible D gene TRBD2, 6 bases. Trimming pared 0 bases from V and 1 base from J, leaving 7 bases between. CDR1 and CDR2 from the germline V gene are SGHRS and YFSETQ. The length of the CDR3 is 15 residues. This CDR3 is CASSLGGENTGELFF. The CDR3 DNA follows: TGCGCCAGCAGCTTGGGCGGGGAGAACACCGGGGAGCTGTTTTTT.

The chain has TRBV7-6 and TRBJ1-2; TRBD1 aligns across 7 bases. From germline, CDR1 is SGHVS and CDR2 FNYEAQ. This CDR3 has 15 amino acids. V was pared by 0 bases and J by 7 bases, with 8 bases of the junction left unmatched. The CDR3 here is CASSLARDSLAGYTF. Written as DNA, the CDR3 is TGTGCCAGCAGCTTAGCGCGGGACAGCCTGGCTGGCTACACCTTC.

This clone appeared a few times. This chain connects TRBV27 to TRBJ1-1, with D hard to call. Trimming stripped 3 bases from V and 4 bases from J, with 12 bases between. The CDR3 extends over 14 amino acids. The V gene's germline CDR1 is MNHEY and CDR2 SMNVEV (reference sequence). For the CDR3, the DNA is TGTGCCAGCAGTTTGAGGGTAGACGGCACTGAAGCTTTCTTT. As protein: CASSLRVDGTEAFF.

This rearrangement joins TRBV6-5 to TRBJ1-1; 9 nucleotides line up with TRBD1. Trimming at V came to 2 bases and at J to 4 bases, leaving 5 bases not matched to a gene. The CDR3 loop spans 15 amino acids. Germline CDR1 MNHEY, CDR2 SVGAGI. The CDR3 is CASSYGTGIGTEAFF. The CDR3 nucleotides read TGTGCCAGCAGTTACGGGACAGGGATAGGCACTGAAGCTTTCTTT.

The J gene is TRBJ1-3, the V gene TRBV19; D is uncertain. V lost 4 bases to trimming and J lost 8 bases, with 6 bases between them. Per germline, CDR1 LNHDA and CDR2 SQIVND (reference sequence). The length of the CDR3 is 11 residues. As DNA, the CDR3 is TGTGCCAGTAGTAGTGTCGACACCATATATTTT. This sequence encodes CASSSVDTIYF. Full variable domain (remainder filled in from reference TRBV19 and TRBJ1-3): DGGITQSPKYLFRKEGQNVTLSCEQNLNHDAMYWYRQDPGQGLRLIYYSQIVNDFQKGDIAEGYSVSREKKESFPLTVTSAQKNPTAFYLCASSSVDTIYFGEGSWLTVV.

The J gene is TRBJ1-1, the V gene TRBV23-1; no firm D call. TRBV23-1 is assigned to the ORF class and has an uncertain function. Trimming removed 7 bases from V and 0 bases from J, with 21 bases in between. The CDR3 consists of 17 residues. CDR3 residues: CASIGSGKRAMNTEAFF. CDR3 bases: TGCGCCAGCATTGGATCGGGGAAAAGGGCCATGAACACTGAAGCTTTCTTT.

J is TRBJ2-2 and V is TRBV7-9, with D maybe TRBD2 (6 bases). This CDR3 has 16 residues. Trimming removed 6 bases at V and 6 bases at J, with 20 bases between. CDR1 and CDR2 (germline): SEHNR, FQNEAQ (reference sequence). The CDR3 DNA reads TGTGCCAGCAGATATCCGGGACTCCTTTTCCCCGGGGAGCTGTTTTTT. It yields the protein CASRYPGLLFPGELFF.

A word on this clone: One end of the junction is discordant with germline, which a read error may explain. The chain uses TRBV5-6 and TRBJ1-3; D call uncertain. Germline CDR1 is SGHDT and CDR2 is YYEEEE. The CDR3 is 15 amino acids. CDR3: CASSLAGTSGNAIYF. DNA of the CDR3: TGTGCCAGCAGCTTGGCAGGTACATCTGGAAACGCCATATATTTT.

This clone came up once. This chain joins TRBV7-9 and TRBJ2-7; D is perhaps TRBD1 (6 bases). The V gene lost 5 bases and the J gene lost 3 bases, with 17 bases spanning the gap. Germline-derived CDR1 and CDR2 are SEHNR and FQNEAQ (reference sequence). The CDR3 consists of 15 residues. CDR3 sequence (DNA): TGTGCCAGCAGCCGGGTAGGGGACATGTACTACGAGCAGTACTTC. It yields the protein CASSRVGDMYYEQYF.

This clone has only a few counts. V and J are TRBV19 and TRBJ2-5; 14 bases are shared with TRBD2. Near its end, the DNA agrees better with TRBJ2-7, so the J call may be wrong. CDR3 size: 17 residues. Germline loops: CDR1 LNHDA, CDR2 SQIVND (reference sequence). The CDR3 loop reads CASSIDAGTSGSYEQYF. DNA of the CDR3: TGTGCCAGTAGTATAGACGCCGGGACTAGCGGGAGTTACGAGCAGTACTTC.

The chain links TRBV10-1 to TRBJ1-6; 7 bases agree with TRBD1. The CDR3 is made up of 15 amino acids. V was clipped by 0 bases and J by 7 bases; unmatched bases: 3. The germline V gene has CDR1 WNHNN and CDR2 SYGVQD (reference sequence). CDR3 loop: CASSESRGRNSPLHF. The CDR3 DNA sequence: TGCGCCAGCAGTGAGTCGAGGGGGCGAAATTCACCCCTCCACTTT.

This chain joins TRBV10-1 and TRBJ1-1; 8 nucleotides align to TRBD1. Per the germline V gene, CDR1 is WNHNN and CDR2 is SYGVQD (reference sequence). The length of the CDR3 is 13 residues. The V gene end was trimmed by 10 bases and the J gene end by 0 bases; junction bases not matched to a gene: 4. CDR3 DNA sequence: TGCGCCACGCAGGGGGCCCTGAACACTGAAGCTTTCTTT. Translated, it gives CATQGALNTEAFF.

The chain recombines TRBV5-1 with TRBJ2-2; the D is unclear. Germline V gene sequence: CDR1 SGHRS, CDR2 YFSETQ. The CDR3 contains 13 residues. Trimming took off 4 bases at V and 3 bases at J, with 7 bases between the two ends. In DNA, the CDR3 is TGCGCCAGCAGCCGTTCGGACACCGGGGAGCTGTTTTTT. Its translation: CASSRSDTGELFF.

This chain's CDR3 is CASSQGDSYYEQYF. The CDR3 DNA reads as TGCGCCAGCAGCCAAGGGGACAGCTACTACGAGCAGTACTTC. The chain joins TRBV4-1 to TRBJ2-7, with TRBD1 identical over 7 bases. The CDR3 runs to 14 residues. Germline CDR1 is MGHRA and CDR2 is YSYEKL. V was pared by 1 base and J by 3 bases, with 3 bases of the junction left unmatched.

The V gene is TRBV6-5, the J gene TRBJ2-7; 7 bases are shared with TRBD1. From germline, CDR1 is MNHEY and CDR2 SVGAGI. The CDR3 covers 15 residues. V dropped 6 bases and J dropped 6; count of bases not matched to a gene: 14. CDR3: CASRSPAGTDSEQYF. In DNA form, the CDR3 reads TGTGCCAGCAGGTCCCCGGCCGGGACAGACAGCGAGCAGTACTTC.

This chain links TRBV5-1 with TRBJ1-1; D is ambiguous. V lost 3 bases, J lost 0 bases, and 6 bases lay in between. Germline lookup yields CDR1 SGHRS and CDR2 YFSETQ. The CDR3 is made up of 13 amino acids. For the CDR3, the DNA is TGCGCCAGCAGCTCGGAGATGAACACTGAAGCTTTCTTT. Translated, it gives CASSSEMNTEAFF.

In nucleotides, the CDR3 is TGCGCCAGCAGCCCCGGGACAGCAGCTAACTATGGCTACACCTTC. Protein: CASSPGTAANYGYTF. The chain joins TRBV5-1 to TRBJ1-2; 7 bases align to TRBD1. The CDR3 spans 15 residues. The germline CDR1 and CDR2 sequences are SGHRS and YFSETQ. With 4 bases clipped from V and 0 bases from J, the junction kept 6 bases outside the gene matches.

The chain employs TRBV5-1 and TRBJ1-1, with 8 bases lining up with TRBD1. Germline V lookup: CDR1 SGHRS, CDR2 YFSETQ. This CDR3 comprises 15 residues. V lost 4 bases, J lost 0 bases, and 5 bases stayed unmatched. The CDR3 DNA follows: TGCGCCAGCAGCACCTGGACAGGGATGAACACTGAAGCTTTCTTT. Translating it yields CASSTWTGMNTEAFF.

This clone came up a few times. The rearrangement joins TRBV2 to TRBJ2-3, with D perhaps matching TRBD2 (6 bases). CDR3 size: 13 residues. Between the trimmed V and J ends, which lost 2 bases and 8 bases, there was a span of 11 bases. The germline V gene encodes CDR1 SNHLY and CDR2 FYNNEI. The CDR3 DNA reads as TGTGCCAGCAGTGAATCTAGCGTCGGTACGCAGTATTTT. This codes for CASSESSVGTQYF.

This sequence joins TRBV7-9 and TRBJ2-1; weak D call: TRBD2 (6 bases). V was cut by 5 bases and J by 0 bases, with 11 bases left in between. The germline CDR1 and CDR2 sequences are SEHNR and FQNEAQ (reference sequence). This CDR3 region has 15 residues. The CDR3 sequence is CASSLLSGSYNEQFF. The CDR3 DNA follows: TGTGCCAGCAGCCTACTTAGCGGCTCCTACAATGAGCAGTTCTTC.

The rearrangement links TRBV6-5 to TRBJ1-2; D not certain. Germline V gives CDR1 MNHEY, CDR2 SVGAGI. This CDR3 is 10 amino acids long. V was cut by 8 bases and J by 5 bases, with 6 bases left in between. The CDR3 loop reads CASLQYGYTF. The CDR3 DNA follows: TGTGCCAGCTTACAGTATGGCTACACCTTC.

This clone was observed a handful of times. The chain employs TRBV6-1 and TRBJ2-3; TRBD2 is a possible D gene (5 bases). The germline V gene encodes CDR1 MNHNS and CDR2 SASEGT. Trimming stripped 6 bases from V and 2 bases from J, with 15 bases between. This CDR3 contains 15 residues. As DNA, the CDR3 is TGTGCCAGCAGGCCGAGCGGAGCCCCCACAGATACGCAGTATTTT. It codes for CASRPSGAPTDTQYF.

The table lists this clone with a few counts. The chain is built from TRBV7-9 and TRBJ1-4; 7 nucleotides agree with TRBD1. CDR3 size: 17 residues. V shed 2 bases, J shed 0 bases, and the junction held 6 bases outside the gene matches. Germline V lookup: CDR1 SEHNR, CDR2 FQNEAQ (reference sequence). The CDR3 sequence is CASSLSPQGATNEKLFF. The CDR3 region has the DNA TGTGCCAGCAGCTTAAGTCCGCAGGGGGCAACTAATGAAAAACTGTTTTTT.

CDR3 protein: CAISGRAGGTDTQYF. The CDR3 bases are TGTGCGATTAGCGGGAGGGCCGGGGGCACAGATACGCAGTATTTT. The rearrangement joins TRBV2 to TRBJ2-3; 11 bases agree with TRBD2. This CDR3 spans 15 amino acids. Looked up from germline, CDR1 is SNHLY and CDR2 is FYNNEI. Complete variable domain (other parts from reference TRBV2 and TRBJ2-3): EPEVTQTPSHQVTQMGQEVILRCVPISNHLYFYWYRQILGQKVEFLVSFYNNEISEKSEIFDDQFSVERPDGSNFTLKIRSTKLEDSAMYFCAISGRAGGTDTQYFGPGTRLTVL.

The chain links TRBV7-3 to TRBJ2-7, with D possibly being TRBD2 (5 bases). This CDR3 region has 12 residues. The V end was cut by 5 bases, the J end by 7 bases, with 12 bases between. Germline V lookup: CDR1 SGHTA, CDR2 FQGTGA. CDR3 nucleotide sequence: TGTGCCAGCAGCCCTTCGCGCGGGGAGCAGTACTTC. Residues: CASSPSRGEQYF.

V gene TRBV7-2 combines with J gene TRBJ2-1, with 7 nucleotides matching TRBD2. The germline CDR1 and CDR2 sequences are SGHTA and FQGNSA. The CDR3 is 16 amino acids. After removal of 5 bases from V and 4 bases from J, the junction contained 11 bases not matched to a gene. DNA for the CDR3: TGTGCCAGCAGCCCAACCCGAGCTAGCGGTTACAATGAGCAGTTCTTC. Translating gives CASSPTRASGYNEQFF.

The J gene is TRBJ2-6, the V gene TRBV4-2, with 11 nucleotides matching TRBD1. This CDR3 region has 19 residues. The J segment lost 0 bases and the V segment lost 0 bases, leaving 4 bases of the junction unmatched. Germline CDR1 and CDR2: LGHNA and YNFKEQ. CDR3 coding DNA: TGTGCCAGCAGCCAAGAATTGGGGACAGGGGGCTCTGGGGCCAACGTCCTGACTTTC. It translates to CASSQELGTGGSGANVLTF.

This chain uses TRBV6-5 with TRBJ1-2; tentative D call: TRBD1 (5 bases). CDR3 length: 12 residues. With 8 bases removed from V and 8 bases from J, the gap between germline ends came to 15 bases. Looked up from germline, CDR1 is MNHEY and CDR2 is SVGAGI. CDR3 in amino acids: CASRGGARGYTF. In nucleotides, the CDR3 is TGTGCCAGCCGGGGAGGGGCACGGGGCTACACCTTC.

This chain uses TRBV13 with TRBJ2-5; 8 nucleotides match TRBD2. This CDR3 region has 13 residues. Germline V gene lookup returns CDR1 PRHDT and CDR2 FYEKMQ (reference sequence). The junction had 4 bases not matched to a gene; V was cut back by 5 bases and J by 5 bases. CDR3 protein: CASSPGGRETQYF. The CDR3 DNA follows: TGTGCCAGCAGCCCGGGGGGGCGGGAGACCCAGTACTTC.